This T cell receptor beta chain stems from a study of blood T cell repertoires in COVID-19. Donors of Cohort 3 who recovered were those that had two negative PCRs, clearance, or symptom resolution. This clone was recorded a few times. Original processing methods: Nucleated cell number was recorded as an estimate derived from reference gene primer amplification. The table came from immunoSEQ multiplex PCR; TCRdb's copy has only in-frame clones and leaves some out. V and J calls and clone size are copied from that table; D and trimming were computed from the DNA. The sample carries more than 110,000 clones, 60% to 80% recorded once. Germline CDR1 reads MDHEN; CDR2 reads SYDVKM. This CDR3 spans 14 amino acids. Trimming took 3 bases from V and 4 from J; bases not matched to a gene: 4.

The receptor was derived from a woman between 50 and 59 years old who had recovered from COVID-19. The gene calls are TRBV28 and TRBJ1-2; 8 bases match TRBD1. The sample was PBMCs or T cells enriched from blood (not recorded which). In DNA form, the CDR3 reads TGTGCCAGCAGTTTCAGGGGGCGCGGCTATGGCTACACCTTC. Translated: CASSFRGRGYGYTF.